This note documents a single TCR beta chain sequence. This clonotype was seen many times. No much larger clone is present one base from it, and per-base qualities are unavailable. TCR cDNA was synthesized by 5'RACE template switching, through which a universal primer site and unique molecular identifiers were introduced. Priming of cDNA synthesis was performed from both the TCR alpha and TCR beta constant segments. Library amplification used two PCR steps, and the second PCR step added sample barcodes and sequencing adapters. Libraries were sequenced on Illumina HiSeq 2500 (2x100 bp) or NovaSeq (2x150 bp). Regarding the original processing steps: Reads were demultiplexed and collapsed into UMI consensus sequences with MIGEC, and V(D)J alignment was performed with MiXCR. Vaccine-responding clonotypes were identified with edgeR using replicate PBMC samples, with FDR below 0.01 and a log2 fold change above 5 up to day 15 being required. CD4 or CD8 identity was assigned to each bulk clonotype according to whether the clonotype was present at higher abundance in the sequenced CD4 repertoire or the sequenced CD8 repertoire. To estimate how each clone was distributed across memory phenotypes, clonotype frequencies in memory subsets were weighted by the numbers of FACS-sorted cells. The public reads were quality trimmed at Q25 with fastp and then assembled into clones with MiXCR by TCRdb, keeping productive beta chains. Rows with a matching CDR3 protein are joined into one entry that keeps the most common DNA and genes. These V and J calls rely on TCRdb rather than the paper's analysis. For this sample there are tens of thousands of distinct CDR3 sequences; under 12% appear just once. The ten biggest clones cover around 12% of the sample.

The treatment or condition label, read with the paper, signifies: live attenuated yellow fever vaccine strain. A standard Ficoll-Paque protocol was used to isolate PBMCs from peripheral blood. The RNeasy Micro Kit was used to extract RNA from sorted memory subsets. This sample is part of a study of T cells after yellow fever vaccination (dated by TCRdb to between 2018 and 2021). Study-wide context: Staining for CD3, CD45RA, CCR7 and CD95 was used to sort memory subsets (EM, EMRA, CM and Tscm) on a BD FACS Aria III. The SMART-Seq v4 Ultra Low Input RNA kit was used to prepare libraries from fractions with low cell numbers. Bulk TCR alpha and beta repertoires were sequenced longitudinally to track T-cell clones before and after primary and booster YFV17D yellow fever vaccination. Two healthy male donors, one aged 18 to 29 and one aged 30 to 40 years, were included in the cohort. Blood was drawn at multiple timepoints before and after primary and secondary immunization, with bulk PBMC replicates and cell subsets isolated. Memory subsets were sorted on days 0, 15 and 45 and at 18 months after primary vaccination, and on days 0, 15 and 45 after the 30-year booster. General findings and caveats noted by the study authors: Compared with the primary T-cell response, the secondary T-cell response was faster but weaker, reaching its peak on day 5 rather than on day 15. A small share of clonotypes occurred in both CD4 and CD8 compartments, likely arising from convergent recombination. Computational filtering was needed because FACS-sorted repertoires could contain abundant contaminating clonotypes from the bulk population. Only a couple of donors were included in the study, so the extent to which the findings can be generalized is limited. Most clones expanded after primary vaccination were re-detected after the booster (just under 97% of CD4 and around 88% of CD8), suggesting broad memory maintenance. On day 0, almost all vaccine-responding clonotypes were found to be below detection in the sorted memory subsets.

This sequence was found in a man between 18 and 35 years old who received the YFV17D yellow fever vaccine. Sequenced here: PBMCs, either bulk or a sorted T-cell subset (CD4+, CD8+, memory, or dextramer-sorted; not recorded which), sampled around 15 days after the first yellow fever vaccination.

In nucleotides, the sequence is TGCGCCAGCAGCTTGGACCCGGGGGCGGATACGCAGTATTTT. This sequence encodes CASSLDPGADTQYF. Rearrangement joined TRBV5-1 to TRBJ2-3; the D gene may be TRBD1 or TRBD2, since each aligns over 6 bases. V was cut back by 0 bases and J by 6 bases, leaving a gap of 11 bases between them. The cysteine opens and the phenylalanine closes a CDR3 of 14 amino acids. The read is trimmed to its CDR3 DNA, 42 bases read in frame from base 1. The CDR1 and CDR2 encoded by the germline V gene are SGHRS and YFSETQ.